This T cell receptor (beta chain) was recorded in a study of shared clonotypes between healthy human individuals. Clones were read by immunoSEQ multiplex PCR, and TCRdb kept only the in-frame ones, dropping some. The sample yields 650,000 to 800,000 clones, 72% seen once. Germline V gene lookup returns CDR1 DFQATT and CDR2 SNEGSKA (reference sequence). The length of the CDR3 is 11 residues. The germline V and J ends were trimmed by 5 bases and 2 bases, with 6 bases remaining between them. The chain recombines TRBV20-1 with TRBJ1-1; D unresolved. This clonotype was obtained from a woman aged 25 to 39 in good health. Source material: memory CD4+ T cells sorted from blood. As to subset: CD45RA-negative fraction. The CDR3 loop reads CSAYPNTEAFF. The CDR3 region has the DNA TGCAGTGCTTACCCCAACACTGAAGCTTTCTTT.